A single sample is the source of the 14 T cell receptor beta chains below, sequenced in a study of blood T cell repertoires in COVID-19. Using immunoSEQ multiplex PCR, the repertoire was profiled, and TCRdb retains in-frame clones only, with some absent. This sample has under 300,000 clones, with 89% found just once. Material: peripheral blood. These receptors came from a woman in her 40s who had recovered from COVID-19.

A single count supports this clone. V and J are TRBV18 and TRBJ2-5, with D possibly matching TRBD2 (6 bases). The CDR3 has 16 residues. Trimming shortened V by 1 base and J by 5 bases, and 17 bases separated the two germline ends. CDR1 and CDR2 (germline): KGHSH, LQKENI. The CDR3 spells CASSPQDGTPGETQYF. The CDR3 DNA reads as TGTGCCAGCTCACCACAGGACGGGACTCCCGGGGAGACCCAGTACTTC.

This clone is a singleton in its sample. The chain couples TRBV19 to TRBJ2-1; 9 nucleotides agree with TRBD1. V was clipped by 4 bases and J by 8 bases; unmatched bases: 6. The CDR3 is made up of 14 amino acids. Germline V CDR1 and CDR2: LNHDA, SQIVND (reference sequence). The CDR3 nucleotides read TGTGCCAGTAGTACGGACAGGGGAGTGGATGAGCAGTTCTTC. This gives the protein CASSTDRGVDEQFF.

This rearrangement joins TRBV19 to TRBJ2-3; perhaps TRBD1 as D (6 bases). V shed 5 bases and J shed 5 bases, with 17 bases lying between them. CDR1 and CDR2 from the germline V gene are LNHDA and SQIVND (reference sequence). This CDR3 region has 15 residues. The CDR3 DNA reads as TGTGCCAGTAGTGGAGCGGAGGCAGGGGAAGATACGCAGTATTTT. This sequence encodes CASSGAEAGEDTQYF.

The V call is TRBV29-1, the J call TRBJ2-7; 7 nucleotides align to TRBD1. The CDR3 totals 13 residues. CDR1 and CDR2 (germline): SQVTM, ANQGSEA. V was clipped by 6 bases and J by 7 bases; unmatched bases: 12. For the CDR3, the DNA is TGCAGCGTACCGGGACAGCCTCGGCGGGAGCAGTACTTC. The encoded protein is CSVPGQPRREQYF.

The CDR3 DNA follows: TGTGCCAGCTCACCTAGCCAAGATACGCAGTATTTT. Protein: CASSPSQDTQYF. The chain joins TRBV18 to TRBJ2-3; D gene ambiguous. Germline V lookup: CDR1 KGHSH, CDR2 LQKENI. V was trimmed by 3 bases and J by 5 bases, leaving 6 bases between them. CDR3 length equals 12 residues.

The chain joins TRBV5-4 to TRBJ2-7; TRBD1 is a possible D gene (6 bases). Germline V gene sequence: CDR1 SGHNT, CDR2 YYREEE (reference sequence). The CDR3 consists of 15 residues. Trimming took off 1 base at V and 6 bases at J, with 17 bases between the two ends. The CDR3 protein is CASSLNGAGAGEQYF. CDR3 in DNA: TGTGCCAGCAGCTTGAATGGGGCAGGGGCGGGCGAGCAGTACTTC.

The chain recombines TRBV6-4 with TRBJ2-1; weak D call: TRBD2 (5 bases). Germline V CDR1 and CDR2: MRHNA, SNTAGT. This CDR3 comprises 15 residues. V was trimmed by 2 bases and J by 15 bases, leaving 23 bases between them. The CDR3 region is CASSDPLREGSEWFF. The CDR3 coding sequence is TGTGCCAGCAGTGACCCGCTGAGAGAGGGCTCTGAATGGTTCTTC.

The chain uses TRBV7-2 and TRBJ2-1; 8 bases align to TRBD1. This CDR3 has 15 amino acids. Germline loops: CDR1 SGHTA, CDR2 FQGNSA. V trimming: 3 bases; J trimming: 4 bases; junction bases outside the gene matches: 5. The CDR3 loop is CASSFGTGAYNEQFF. The CDR3 DNA is TGTGCCAGCAGCTTCGGGACAGGAGCTTACAATGAGCAGTTCTTC. Full variable domain (rest looked up from reference TRBV7-2 and TRBJ2-1): GAGVSQSPSNKVTEKGKDVELRCDPISGHTALYWYRQSLGQGLEFLIYFQGNSAPDKSGLPSDRFSAERTGGSVSTLTIQRTQQEDSAVYLCASSFGTGAYNEQFFGPGTRLTVL.

The chain links TRBV27 to TRBJ2-3, with D hard to call. Trimming shortened V by 8 bases and J by 1 base, and 13 bases separated the two germline ends. The CDR3 contains 14 residues. CDR1 is MNHEY and CDR2 is SMNVEV in the germline V gene (reference sequence). The CDR3 region has the DNA TGTGCCAGCGGAAACGACTGGGGCACAGATACGCAGTATTTT. This sequence encodes CASGNDWGTDTQYF.

V usage is TRBV5-4 and J usage is TRBJ2-5; possibly TRBD2 for D (5 bases). CDR1 is SGHNT, CDR2 YYREEE, per germline (reference sequence). This CDR3 comprises 15 residues. Trimming stripped 4 bases from V and 1 base from J, with 14 bases between. The DNA for the CDR3 is TGTGCCAGCAGCCCTACTGCCGGGGTCCAAGAGACCCAGTACTTC. Its protein is CASSPTAGVQETQYF.

The rearrangement links TRBV24-1 to TRBJ2-1; a weak D match, TRBD1 (6 bases). The CDR3 runs 16 residues. CDR1 and CDR2 (germline): KGHDR, SFDVKD. Trimming removed 3 bases at V and 5 bases at J, with 16 bases between. The CDR3 region has the DNA TGTGCCACCAGTGATCACAGGGCACCTCTCCACAATGAGCAGTTCTTC. The encoded protein is CATSDHRAPLHNEQFF.

CDR3 coding DNA: TGCAGCGTCGACAGGGGGGACTCTGGAAACACCATATATTTT. Translated: CSVDRGDSGNTIYF. The rearrangement uses TRBV29-1 and TRBJ1-3; 9 nucleotides agree with TRBD1. J was trimmed by 0 bases and V by 6 bases; bases with no gene match: 3. Germline CDR1 and CDR2: SQVTM and ANQGSEA. The CDR3 contains 14 residues.

This clone was counted a single time. The chain couples TRBV2 to TRBJ2-2, with D tentatively TRBD1 (6 bases). Germline V gene lookup returns CDR1 SNHLY and CDR2 FYNNEI. The V gene lost 6 bases and the J gene lost 2 bases, with 10 bases spanning the gap. The CDR3 consists of 14 residues. The CDR3 sequence is CASRNRVNTGELFF. The CDR3 nucleotides read TGTGCCAGCAGGAACAGGGTTAACACCGGGGAGCTGTTTTTT. The full variable domain, with the rest looked up from reference TRBV2 and TRBJ2-2, is EPEVTQTPSHQVTQMGQEVILRCVPISNHLYFYWYRQILGQKVEFLVSFYNNEISEKSEIFDDQFSVERPDGSNFTLKIRSTKLEDSAMYFCASRNRVNTGELFFGEGSRLTVL.

The chain recombines TRBV6-2 or TRBV6-3 with TRBJ2-5, with 8 bases that match TRBD2. Losses at the gene ends were 6 bases for V and 5 bases for J; bases not matched to a gene: 8. This CDR3 comprises 14 residues. The germline gives CDR1 MNHEY, CDR2 SVGEGT. The CDR3 here is CASSFLTGGETQYF. The CDR3 DNA follows: TGTGCCAGCAGCTTCCTAACGGGAGGGGAGACCCAGTACTTC.